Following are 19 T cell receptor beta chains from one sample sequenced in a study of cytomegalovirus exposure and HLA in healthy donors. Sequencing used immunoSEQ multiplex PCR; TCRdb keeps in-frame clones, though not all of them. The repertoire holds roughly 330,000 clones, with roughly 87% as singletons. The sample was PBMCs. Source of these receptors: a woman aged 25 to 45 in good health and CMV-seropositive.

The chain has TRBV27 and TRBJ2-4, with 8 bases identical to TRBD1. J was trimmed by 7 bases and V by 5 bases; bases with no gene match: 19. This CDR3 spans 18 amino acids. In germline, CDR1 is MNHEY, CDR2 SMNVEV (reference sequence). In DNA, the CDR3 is TGTGCCAGCAGTGCAACAACAGGGGGTGACCGTTTCTGGAACATTCAGTACTTC. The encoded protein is CASSATTGGDRFWNIQYF.

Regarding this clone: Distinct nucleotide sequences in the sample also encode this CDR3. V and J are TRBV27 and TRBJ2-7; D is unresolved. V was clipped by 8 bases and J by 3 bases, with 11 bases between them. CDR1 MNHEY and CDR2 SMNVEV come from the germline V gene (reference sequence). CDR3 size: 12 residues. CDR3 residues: CASSPTGYEQYF. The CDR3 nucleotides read TGTGCCAGCTCCCCGACCGGCTACGAGCAGTACTTC.

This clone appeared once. In DNA, the CDR3 is TGTGCCACCAGCACTGGACGACAGCGTAATTCACCCCTCCACTTT. Translating it yields CATSTGRQRNSPLHF. This sequence joins TRBV15 and TRBJ1-6, with D possibly being TRBD1 (5 bases). CDR1 and CDR2 (germline): LNHNV, YYDKDF (reference sequence). This CDR3 region has 15 residues. Deletions cut 4 bases from V and 6 bases from J, with 13 bases between.

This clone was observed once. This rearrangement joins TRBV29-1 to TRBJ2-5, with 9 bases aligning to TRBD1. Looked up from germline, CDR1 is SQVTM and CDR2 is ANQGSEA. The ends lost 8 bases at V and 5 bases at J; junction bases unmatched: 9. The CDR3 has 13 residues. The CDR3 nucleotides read TGCAGCCACATCGACAGGGGGATGGAGACCCAGTACTTC. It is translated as CSHIDRGMETQYF.

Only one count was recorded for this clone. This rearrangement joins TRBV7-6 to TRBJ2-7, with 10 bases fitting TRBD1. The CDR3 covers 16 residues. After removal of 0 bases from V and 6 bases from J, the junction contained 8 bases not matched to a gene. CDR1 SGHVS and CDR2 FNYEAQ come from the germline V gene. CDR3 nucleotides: TGTGCCAGCAGCTTAGCGTGGGGACAGGGGATTTCCGAGCAGTACTTC. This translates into CASSLAWGQGISEQYF.

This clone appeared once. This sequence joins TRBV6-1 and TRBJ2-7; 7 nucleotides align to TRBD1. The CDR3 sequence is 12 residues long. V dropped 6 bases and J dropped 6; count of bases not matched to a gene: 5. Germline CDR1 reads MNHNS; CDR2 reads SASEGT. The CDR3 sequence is CASRDRVGEQYF. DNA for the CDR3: TGTGCCAGCAGAGACAGGGTTGGCGAGCAGTACTTC.

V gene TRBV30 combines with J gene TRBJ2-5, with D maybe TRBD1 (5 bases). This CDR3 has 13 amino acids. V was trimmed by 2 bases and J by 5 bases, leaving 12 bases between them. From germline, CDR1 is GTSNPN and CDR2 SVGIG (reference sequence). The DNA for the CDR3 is TGTGCCTGGAGTTATGACAGCAGGGAGACCCAGTACTTC. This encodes CAWSYDSRETQYF.

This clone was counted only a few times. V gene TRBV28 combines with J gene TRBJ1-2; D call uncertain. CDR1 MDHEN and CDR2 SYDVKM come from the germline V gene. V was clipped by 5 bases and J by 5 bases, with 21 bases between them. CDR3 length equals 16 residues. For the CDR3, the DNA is TGTGCCAGCAGTCTCCTCCAAGTCCGGGCCCCTTATGGCTACACCTTC. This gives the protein CASSLLQVRAPYGYTF.

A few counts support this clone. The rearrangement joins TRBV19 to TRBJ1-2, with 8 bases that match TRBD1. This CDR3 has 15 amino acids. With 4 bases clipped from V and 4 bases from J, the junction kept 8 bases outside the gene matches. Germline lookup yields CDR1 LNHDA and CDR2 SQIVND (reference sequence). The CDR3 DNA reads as TGTGCCAGTAGTACAGGACAGGGTAACGGCTATGGCTACACCTTC. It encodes CASSTGQGNGYGYTF.

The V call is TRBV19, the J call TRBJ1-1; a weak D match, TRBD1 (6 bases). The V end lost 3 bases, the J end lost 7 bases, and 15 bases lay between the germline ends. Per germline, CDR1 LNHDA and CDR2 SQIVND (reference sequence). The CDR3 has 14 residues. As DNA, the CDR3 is TGTGCCAGTAGTATCCGGATGGGGACAATTGAAGCTTTCTTT. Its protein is CASSIRMGTIEAFF. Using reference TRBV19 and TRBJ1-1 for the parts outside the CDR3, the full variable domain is DGGITQSPKYLFRKEGQNVTLSCEQNLNHDAMYWYRQDPGQGLRLIYYSQIVNDFQKGDIAEGYSVSREKKESFPLTVTSAQKNPTAFYLCASSIRMGTIEAFFGQGTRLTVV.

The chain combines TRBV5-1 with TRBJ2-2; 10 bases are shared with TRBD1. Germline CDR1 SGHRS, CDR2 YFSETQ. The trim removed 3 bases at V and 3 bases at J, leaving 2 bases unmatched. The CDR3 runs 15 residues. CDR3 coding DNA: TGCGCCAGCAGCTCGGACAGGGGGGACACCGGGGAGCTGTTTTTT. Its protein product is CASSSDRGDTGELFF. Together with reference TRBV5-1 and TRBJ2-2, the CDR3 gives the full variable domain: KAGVTQTPRYLIKTRGQQVTLSCSPISGHRSVSWYQQTPGQGLQFLFEYFSETQRNKGNFPGRFSGRQFSNSRSEMNVSTLELGDSALYLCASSSDRGDTGELFFGEGSRLTVL.

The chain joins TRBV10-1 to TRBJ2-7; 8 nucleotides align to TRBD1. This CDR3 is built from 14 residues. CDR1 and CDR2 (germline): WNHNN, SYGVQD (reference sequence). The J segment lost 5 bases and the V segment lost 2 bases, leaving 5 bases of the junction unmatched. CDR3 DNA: TGCGCCAGCAGTGAGCCGGACAGGGCCCACGAGCAGTACTTC. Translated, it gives CASSEPDRAHEQYF.

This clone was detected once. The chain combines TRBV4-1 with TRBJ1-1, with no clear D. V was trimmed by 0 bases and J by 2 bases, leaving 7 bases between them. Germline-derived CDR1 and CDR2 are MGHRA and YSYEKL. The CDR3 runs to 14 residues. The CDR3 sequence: CASSQDRTNTEAFF. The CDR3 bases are TGCGCCAGCAGCCAAGACAGGACTAACACTGAAGCTTTCTTT.

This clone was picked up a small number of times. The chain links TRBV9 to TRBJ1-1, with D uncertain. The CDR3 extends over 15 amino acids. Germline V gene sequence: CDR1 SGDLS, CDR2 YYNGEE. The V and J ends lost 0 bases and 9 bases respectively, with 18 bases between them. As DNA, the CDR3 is TGTGCCAGCAGCGTAGAACAGACATCCGGACTTCAAGCTTTCTTT. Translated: CASSVEQTSGLQAFF.

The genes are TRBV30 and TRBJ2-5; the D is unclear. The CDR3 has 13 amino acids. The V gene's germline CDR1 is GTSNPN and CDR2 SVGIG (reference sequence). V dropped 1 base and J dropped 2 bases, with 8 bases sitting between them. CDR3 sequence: CAWSELGQETQYF. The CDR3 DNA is TGTGCCTGGAGTGAGCTGGGACAAGAGACCCAGTACTTC.

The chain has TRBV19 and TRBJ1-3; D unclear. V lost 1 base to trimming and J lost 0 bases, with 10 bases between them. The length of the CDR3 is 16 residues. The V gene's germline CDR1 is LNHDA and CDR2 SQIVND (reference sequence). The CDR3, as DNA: TGTGCCAGTAGTATAGGATTGGGCAGCTCTGGAAACACCATATATTTT. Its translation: CASSIGLGSSGNTIYF.

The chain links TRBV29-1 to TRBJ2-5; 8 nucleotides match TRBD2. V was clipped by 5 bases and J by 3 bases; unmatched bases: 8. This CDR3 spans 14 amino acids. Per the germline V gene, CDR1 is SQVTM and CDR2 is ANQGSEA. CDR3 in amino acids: CSVQSGSVKETQYF. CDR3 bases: TGCAGCGTTCAAAGCGGGAGTGTTAAAGAGACCCAGTACTTC.

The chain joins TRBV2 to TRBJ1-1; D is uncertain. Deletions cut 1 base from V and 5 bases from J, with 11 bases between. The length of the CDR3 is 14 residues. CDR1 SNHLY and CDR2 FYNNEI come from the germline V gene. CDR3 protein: CASSEDPPGTEAFF. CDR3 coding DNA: TGTGCCAGCAGTGAAGACCCGCCTGGGACTGAAGCTTTCTTT.

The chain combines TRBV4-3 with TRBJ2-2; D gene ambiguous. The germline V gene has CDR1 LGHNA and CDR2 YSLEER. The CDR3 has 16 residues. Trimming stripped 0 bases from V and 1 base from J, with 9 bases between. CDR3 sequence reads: CASSQDGSMNTGELFF. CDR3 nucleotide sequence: TGCGCCAGCAGCCAAGATGGATCCATGAACACCGGGGAGCTGTTTTTT.